What follows is one T cell receptor beta chain and its context. What it recognizes is unknown. The sample comes from a study of monozygotic twins with inflammatory bowel disease. General study findings and limits: Reduced clonotype sharing with other individuals was observed in IBD patients relative to healthy twins, especially with disease activity.

Amplification of TCRalpha and TCRbeta cDNA involved two nested PCRs that ran for approximately 16 and 9 cycles. For each CDR3 protein, TCRdb gives one entry from its re-call of the 5' RACE reads, without DNA. This sample contains fewer than 200,000 distinct CDR3 sequences. This CDR3 has 14 amino acids. This TCR came from a human donor with ulcerative colitis or Crohn's disease, or a healthy co-twin of an affected twin (not recorded which). V gene TRBV12-3 or TRBV12-4 combines with J gene TRBJ2-7; TCRdb reports TRBD2, a call that lacks DNA to check it against. Sequencing used blood. This CDR3 is CASSLSAGRNEQYF.